Included here is one T cell receptor (beta chain) sequence, with context. Method: immunoSEQ multiplex PCR; TCRdb's copy keeps in-frame clones and lacks some. Of 30,000 to 40,000 clones detected, roughly nine tenths appear once; the ten largest clones hold over 0.45%. The sample belongs to a study of T cell changes during pregnancy in multiple sclerosis. Germline lookup yields CDR1 KGHSH and CDR2 LQKENI. This CDR3 spans 16 amino acids. The V end lost 1 base, the J end lost 3 bases, and 13 bases lay between the germline ends. The sequencing used CD4+ T cells from peripheral blood mononuclear cells, collected in the first trimester of pregnancy. This sequence joins TRBV18 and TRBJ1-3; D might be TRBD1 (5 bases). This TCR derives from a female donor in good health, enrolled as a control in a pregnancy study. Here the CDR3 reads CASSPQGSGIGNTIYF. CDR3 DNA: TGTGCCAGCTCACCACAAGGGTCAGGGATTGGAAACACCATATATTTT.